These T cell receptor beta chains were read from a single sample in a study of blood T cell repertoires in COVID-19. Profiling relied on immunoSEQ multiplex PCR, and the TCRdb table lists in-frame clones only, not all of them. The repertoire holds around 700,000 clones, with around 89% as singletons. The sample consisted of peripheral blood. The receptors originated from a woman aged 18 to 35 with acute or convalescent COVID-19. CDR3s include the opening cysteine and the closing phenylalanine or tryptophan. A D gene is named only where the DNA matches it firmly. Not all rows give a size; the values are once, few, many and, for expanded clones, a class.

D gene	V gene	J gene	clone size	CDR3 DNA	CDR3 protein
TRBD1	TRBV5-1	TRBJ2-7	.	TGCGCCAGCAGCTCCGGGACAGGGGAAAACGAGCAGTACTTC	CASSSGTGENEQYF
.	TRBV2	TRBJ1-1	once	TGTGCCAGCATATCCCGATACAGTAACACTGAAGCTTTCTTT	CASISRYSNTEAFF
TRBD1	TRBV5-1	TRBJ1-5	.	TGCGCCAGCAGCTCTATGGGACAGATCAATCAGCCCCAGCATTTT	CASSSMGQINQPQHF
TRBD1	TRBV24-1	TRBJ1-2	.	TGTGCCACCAGTGACCGAGCACCGGGACAGTCCTTTGCCGGCTACACCTTC	CATSDRAPGQSFAGYTF
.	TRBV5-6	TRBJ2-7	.	TGTGCCAGCAGCTTGGGACATACTTCTTGGGAGCAGTACTTC	CASSLGHTSWEQYF
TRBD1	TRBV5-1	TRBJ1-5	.	TGCGCCAGCAGCCCGGGGACAGGGAGGGATCAGCCCCAGCATTTT	CASSPGTGRDQPQHF
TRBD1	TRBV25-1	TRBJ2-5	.	TGTGCCAGCAGTGGACAGGGTTCGTGGGAGACCCAGTACTTC	CASSGQGSWETQYF
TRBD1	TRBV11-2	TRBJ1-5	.	TGTGCCAGCAGCCGGACAGGGTTCATCAATCAGCCCCAGCATTTT	CASSRTGFINQPQHF
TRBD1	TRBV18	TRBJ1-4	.	TGTGCCAGCTCACCATCGCGGACAGGGGACAATGAAAAACTGTTTTTT	CASSPSRTGDNEKLFF
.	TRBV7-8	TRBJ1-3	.	TGTGCCAGCAGCCCCAGCGGGCTATCTCCCTCTGGAAACACCATATATTTT	CASSPSGLSPSGNTIYF
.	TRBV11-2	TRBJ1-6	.	TGTGCCAGCAGCTTAGCCCCCGCCGGGATTTCACCCCTCCACTTT	CASSLAPAGISPLHF